The sequence of this T cell receptor (beta chain) was determined in a study of T cell responses to AZD1222 COVID-19 vaccine. Here immunoSEQ multiplex PCR was the method, and the copy in TCRdb shows in-frame clones only, minus some. The table has approximately 120,000 clones, around 90% seen once; the top ten hold about 6%. With respect to this clone: Its antigen is as yet unknown.

Germline CDR1 and CDR2: SGHVS and FQNEAQ. V lost 4 bases to trimming and J lost 7 bases; unmatched junction nucleotides: 9. The CDR3 loop spans 15 amino acids. General study results and limits: The sample set comprised mostly white British donors with more females, and clonal diversity was possibly underestimated. Only five to seven AZD1222 recipients were seropositive at baseline. Receipt of two AZD1222 doses was followed by a rise in Spike-specific TCR breadth and depth. Spike was spanned by vaccine-associated CD4 TCRs, with dominance at 160-218 and 743-854.

This chain uses TRBV7-8 with TRBJ2-1; 8 nucleotides agree with TRBD2. The sequence was obtained from an adult who received the AZD1222 COVID-19 vaccine. The sequenced sample was peripheral blood, obtained 28 days after the second AZD1222 dose. CDR3 residues: CASSWVDGGRNEQFF. The CDR3 region has the DNA TGTGCCAGCAGCTGGGTGGATGGCGGGAGGAATGAGCAGTTCTTC.